This T cell receptor beta chain was sequenced during a study of T cell changes during pregnancy in multiple sclerosis. CDR3 length: 13 amino acids. Germline V gives CDR1 SQVTM, CDR2 ANQGSEA. V shed 4 bases, J shed 6 bases, and the junction held 8 bases outside the gene matches. Sequencing was performed with immunoSEQ multiplex PCR; in TCRdb, only in-frame clones are kept and a portion is missing. Of 27,000 or so clones listed, more than 70% were seen once; the top ten hold more than 6.5%. Sequenced material: CD8+ T cells from peripheral blood mononuclear cells, taken in the second trimester of pregnancy. This clonotype originated in a female donor with multiple sclerosis, enrolled in a pregnancy study. This sequence joins TRBV29-1 and TRBJ1-2; 7 bases match TRBD1. CDR3 sequence: CSVVALTGDGYTF. The CDR3 nucleotides read TGCAGCGTTGTCGCCCTTACAGGGGATGGCTACACCTTC.